The 20 T cell receptor beta chains below all came from one sample that was sequenced in a study of T cell responses to AZD1222 COVID-19 vaccine. Profiled with immunoSEQ multiplex PCR; TCRdb holds only in-frame clones, not every one. The sample contains around 200,000 clones, 90% to 95% of which appear only once. Specimen: peripheral blood, collected 28 days after the second AZD1222 dose. These receptors all stem from an adult who received the AZD1222 COVID-19 vaccine.

The gene calls are TRBV19 and TRBJ1-1; 7 bases are a match to TRBD1. Germline assignment: CDR1 LNHDA and CDR2 SQIVND (reference sequence). The V and J ends lost 8 bases and 5 bases, in that order; junction bases with no gene match: 5. The CDR3 consists of 12 residues. Written as DNA, the CDR3 is TGTGCCAGTCGAGGGGGCTATACTGAAGCTTTCTTT. This gives the protein CASRGGYTEAFF.

The rearrangement uses TRBV5-1 and TRBJ2-2, with a weak D call TRBD1 (6 bases). Per germline, CDR1 SGHRS and CDR2 YFSETQ. This CDR3 comprises 18 residues. V was cut by 3 bases and J by 3 bases, with 21 bases left in between. The CDR3 DNA is TGCGCCAGCAGCTCCCGCCCCCTTAACAGGGCAGACACCGGGGAGCTGTTTTTT. Amino acid sequence: CASSSRPLNRADTGELFF.

This clone was picked up one time. The chain carries TRBV4-1 and TRBJ1-1, with a tentative D call TRBD1 (6 bases). CDR3 length equals 13 residues. The V gene lost 6 bases and the J gene lost 5 bases, with 13 bases spanning the gap. The V gene's germline CDR1 is MGHRA and CDR2 YSYEKL. CDR3 DNA: TGCGCCAGCAGGACGTTAGGGGGGACTGAAGCTTTCTTT. It yields the protein CASRTLGGTEAFF.

V is TRBV13 and J is TRBJ1-2, with D possibly TRBD1 on 5 matching bases. Trimming pared 2 bases from V and 13 bases from J, leaving 17 bases between. This CDR3 contains 13 residues. Germline CDR1 is PRHDT and CDR2 is FYEKMQ (reference sequence). The CDR3 region has the DNA TGTGCCAGCAGCTTATCACCGACAGTTTATGCCACCTTC. Residues: CASSLSPTVYATF.

The CDR3 loop is CASSIPWVTDTQYF. CDR3 DNA sequence: TGTGCCAGTAGTATCCCCTGGGTCACAGATACGCAGTATTTT. The V call is TRBV19, the J call TRBJ2-3; D is ambiguous. Trimming removed 3 bases from V and 2 bases from J, with 9 bases in between. CDR1 and CDR2 from the germline V gene are LNHDA and SQIVND (reference sequence). The CDR3 runs 14 residues.

CDR3 nucleotide sequence: TGTGCCAGCAGCCAAGGAGACAGGGGGAACACTGAAGCTTTCTTT. As protein: CASSQGDRGNTEAFF. V and J are TRBV3-1 (or the pseudogene TRBV3-2) and TRBJ1-1; 8 bases align to TRBD1. V lost 1 base and J lost 1; bases outside the gene matches: 2. Germline V gives CDR1 LGHDT, CDR2 YNNKEL (reference sequence). This CDR3 region has 15 residues.

This chain connects TRBV10-3 to TRBJ2-7; perhaps TRBD1 as D (6 bases). Per germline, CDR1 ENHRY and CDR2 SYGVKD. CDR3 length equals 14 residues. Trimming took 5 bases from V and 0 from J, leaving 11 bases between them. CDR3 in amino acids: CAISITGSSYEQYF. The CDR3 region has the DNA TGTGCCATCAGTATTACAGGGTCCTCCTACGAGCAGTACTTC.

The chain links TRBV4-3 to TRBJ1-1; TRBD1 aligns across 10 bases. V lost 4 bases and J lost 4; bases outside the gene matches: 6. CDR1 and CDR2 (germline): LGHNA, YSLEER. The CDR3 covers 15 residues. The CDR3 region is CASSLGTGVFTEAFF. DNA for the CDR3: TGCGCCAGCAGCCTCGGGACAGGGGTGTTCACTGAAGCTTTCTTT.

This chain uses TRBV28 with TRBJ1-5; D might be TRBD1 (6 bases). This CDR3 contains 17 residues. Deletions cut 6 bases from V and 0 bases from J, with 18 bases between. Germline V lookup: CDR1 MDHEN, CDR2 SYDVKM. The CDR3 DNA reads TGTGCCAGCAGGGGGGCTGGGACGGGGTATAGCAATCAGCCCCAGCATTTT. This codes for CASRGAGTGYSNQPQHF.

The chain combines TRBV6-2 or TRBV6-3 with TRBJ1-1; no clear D. The CDR3 has 15 residues. Trimming left V 2 bases short and J 1 base short, with 11 bases between. The germline CDR1 and CDR2 sequences are MNHEY and SVGEGT. In DNA, the CDR3 is TGTGCCAGCAGTTACAGGTGGGTCGGGAACACTGAAGCTTTCTTT. It codes for CASSYRWVGNTEAFF.

This chain links TRBV4-1 with TRBJ1-2; the match to TRBD1 covers 8 bases. The germline gives CDR1 MGHRA, CDR2 YSYEKL. The CDR3 contains 15 residues. V shed 3 bases, J shed 6 bases, and the junction held 9 bases outside the gene matches. Here the CDR3 DNA reads TGCGCCAGCAGCCAGTTTGGCCTGGACAGGGATGGCTACACCTTC. Translating gives CASSQFGLDRDGYTF.

This clone has just one count. This chain uses TRBV4-1 with TRBJ2-5; 9 bases are shared with TRBD1. The CDR3 totals 15 residues. J gave up 3 bases and V 3 bases, and 5 bases lay outside the gene matches. Germline-derived CDR1 and CDR2 are MGHRA and YSYEKL. CDR3 amino acids: CASSHGTGWEETQYF. The DNA of the CDR3 is TGCGCCAGCAGCCACGGGACAGGGTGGGAAGAGACCCAGTACTTC.

The chain has TRBV9 and TRBJ1-1; the match to TRBD1 covers 8 bases. The germline CDR1 and CDR2 sequences are SGDLS and YYNGEE. This CDR3 has 14 residues. V lost 3 bases to trimming and J lost 5 bases; unmatched junction nucleotides: 6. CDR3 amino acids: CASSGDRTRTEAFF. As DNA, the CDR3 is TGTGCCAGCAGCGGGGACAGGACAAGGACTGAAGCTTTCTTT.

This clone was detected only a few times. The V call is TRBV29-1, the J call TRBJ2-1; D is uncertain. Trimming removed 3 bases from V and 0 bases from J, with 6 bases in between. The CDR3 is 13 residues long. The germline gives CDR1 SQVTM, CDR2 ANQGSEA. The CDR3 protein is CSVEEDSYNEQFF. Written as DNA, the CDR3 is TGCAGCGTTGAGGAAGACTCCTACAATGAGCAGTTCTTC.

V usage is TRBV5-8 and J usage is TRBJ1-1, with no clear D. V lost 3 bases, J lost 7 bases, and 10 bases lay in between. Germline lookup yields CDR1 SGHTS and CDR2 YDEGEE. This CDR3 comprises 12 residues. In DNA, the CDR3 is TGTGCCAGCAGCTCCTTCTCCGGTGAAGCTTTCTTT. It yields the protein CASSSFSGEAFF.

The rearrangement uses TRBV3-1 (or the pseudogene TRBV3-2) and TRBJ2-7; D is unresolved. This CDR3 has 17 amino acids. Germline CDR1 reads LGHDT; CDR2 reads YNNKEL (reference sequence). V was clipped by 2 bases and J by 0 bases, with 17 bases between them. The CDR3 nucleotides are TGTGCCAGCAGCCAACACCCGGGTAAATTCAGCTCCTACGAGCAGTACTTC. It codes for CASSQHPGKFSSYEQYF.

A note on this clone: The junction shows a germline mismatch at one end, possibly a read error. The rearrangement uses TRBV28 and TRBJ1-2, with 9 bases identical to TRBD1. This CDR3 has 12 amino acids. The V gene's germline CDR1 is MDHEN and CDR2 SYDVKM. CDR3 amino acids: CASSLTQGAFNF. The DNA for the CDR3 is TGTGCCAGCAGTTTGACACAGGGGGCATTCAACTTC.

The chain couples TRBV11-2 to TRBJ1-4, with D possibly matching TRBD1 (5 bases). CDR1 is SGHAT and CDR2 is FQNNGV in the germline V gene. Trimming cost V 6 bases and J 3 bases, with 11 bases left between them. The CDR3 is 14 residues long. This CDR3 reads CASRKGRANEKLFF. The CDR3 nucleotides read TGTGCCAGCAGGAAGGGACGGGCTAATGAAAAACTGTTTTTT.

The chain has TRBV20-1 and TRBJ2-5; TRBD2 might be the D (5 bases). The germline V gene encodes CDR1 DFQATT and CDR2 SNEGSKA (reference sequence). Trimming cost V 3 bases and J 7 bases, with 18 bases left between them. The CDR3 spans 14 residues. The CDR3 reads CSASTSATRGTQYF. In nucleotides, the CDR3 is TGCAGTGCTAGTACGTCGGCCACCCGGGGGACCCAGTACTTC.

The V gene is TRBV30, the J gene TRBJ1-1; no clear D. V was pared by 3 bases and J by 3 bases, with 14 bases between. There are 14 residues in the CDR3. Germline V gene data show CDR1 as GTSNPN and CDR2 as SVGIG (reference sequence). The CDR3 loop is CAWRLSGSYTEAFF. Here the CDR3 DNA reads TGTGCCTGGAGACTCTCCGGGTCTTACACTGAAGCTTTCTTT. The full variable domain, completed using reference TRBV30 and TRBJ1-1, is SQTIHQWPATLVQPVGSPLSLECTVEGTSNPNLYWYRQAAGRGLQLLFYSVGIGQISSEVPQNLSASRPQDRQFILSSKKLLLSDSGFYLCAWRLSGSYTEAFFGQGTRLTVV.